A single sample is the source of the 11 T cell receptor beta chains below, sequenced in a study of immune evolution from preneoplasia to lung adenocarcinoma listed by TCRdb under 2021. The receptor library was made with the immunoSEQ multiplex PCR assay. TCRdb stores this immuneACCESS table with in-frame sequences only. Part of the clones is absent; in the studies checked, under half of the shortfall reflects unresolved V genes, and no reason is known for the rest. The sample data list 5,800 or so clones, and just under 80% of these were observed just once. 11% of the sample lies in the top ten. The sequencing sample was made of FFPE minimally invasive lung adenocarcinoma tissue. In light of the paper, this sample's cell subset or site label describes: micro-invasive lung adenocarcinoma (MIA). The receptors were sampled from a person aged 55 to 79 with lung adenocarcinoma.

Details on this clone: Other DNA sequences within the sample encode an identical CDR3. The rearrangement joins TRBV4-1 to TRBJ1-3; D unresolved. V was trimmed by 0 bases and J by 2 bases, leaving 8 bases between them. In germline, CDR1 is MGHRA, CDR2 YSYEKL. The CDR3 is made up of 15 amino acids. The CDR3 here is CASSQDPGTGNTIYF. The CDR3 DNA follows: TGCGCCAGCAGCCAAGACCCGGGAACTGGAAACACCATATATTTT.

The gene calls are TRBV7-9 and TRBJ2-3; 9 bases agree with TRBD2. CDR3 length: 18 amino acids. Germline trimming cut 8 bases from V and 4 bases from J; bases unmatched to any gene: 19. The V gene's germline CDR1 is SEHNR and CDR2 FQNEAQ (reference sequence). CDR3 coding DNA: TGTGCCAGCGTCAAGGGGGCTAGCGGGGAGAAGGGCCCAGATACGCAGTATTTT. Its protein product is CASVKGASGEKGPDTQYF.

V and J are TRBV28 and TRBJ2-7, with D perhaps TRBD1 or TRBD2 (5 bases each). The CDR3 has 14 amino acids. Germline lookup yields CDR1 MDHEN and CDR2 SYDVKM. The V gene lost 4 bases and the J gene lost 6 bases, with 16 bases spanning the gap. The CDR3 loop is CASSSGTSRVEQYF. Here the CDR3 DNA reads TGTGCCAGCAGTTCCGGGACCTCTCGTGTCGAGCAGTACTTC.

This clone was counted between two and nine times. CDR3 region: CASTTTGEQYF. CDR3 nucleotide sequence: TGTGCCAGCACAACCACCGGAGAGCAGTACTTC. This chain uses TRBV6-5 with TRBJ2-7; no clear D. Between the trimmed V and J ends, which lost 7 bases and 7 bases, there was a span of 11 bases. The germline gives CDR1 MNHEY, CDR2 SVGAGI. The CDR3 contains 11 residues.

The chain recombines TRBV19 with TRBJ2-3; possibly TRBD1 for D (6 bases). Trimming cost V 1 base and J 4 bases, with 12 bases left between them. CDR3 length: 15 residues. The V gene's germline CDR1 is LNHDA and CDR2 SQIVND (reference sequence). The CDR3 loop is CASSIAGAGADTQYF. The CDR3 nucleotides are TGTGCCAGTAGTATAGCCGGGGCAGGGGCAGATACGCAGTATTTT.

The gene calls are TRBV19 and TRBJ1-4; D unresolved. Deletions cut 5 bases from V and 3 bases from J, with 10 bases between. CDR1 is LNHDA, CDR2 SQIVND, per germline (reference sequence). The CDR3 sequence is 14 residues long. The CDR3 bases are TGTGCCAGTAGTGCAGACACCGCTAATGAAAAACTGTTTTTT. Translated, it gives CASSADTANEKLFF. The full variable domain, with the rest looked up from reference TRBV19 and TRBJ1-4, is DGGITQSPKYLFRKEGQNVTLSCEQNLNHDAMYWYRQDPGQGLRLIYYSQIVNDFQKGDIAEGYSVSREKKESFPLTVTSAQKNPTAFYLCASSADTANEKLFFGSGTQLSVL.

This clone came up once. This chain links TRBV7-9 with TRBJ2-3, with D unclear. Trimming pared 1 base from V and 1 base from J, leaving 9 bases between. Germline CDR1 SEHNR, CDR2 FQNEAQ (reference sequence). The CDR3 is 15 amino acids. CDR3 sequence: CASSLESWGTDTQYF. Written as DNA, the CDR3 is TGTGCCAGCAGCTTAGAGTCGTGGGGCACAGATACGCAGTATTTT.

The rearrangement joins TRBV6-1 to TRBJ1-2, with D maybe TRBD1 (5 bases). V shed 2 bases and J shed 0 bases, with 7 bases lying between them. The CDR3 covers 14 residues. The germline V gene has CDR1 MNHNS and CDR2 SASEGT. CDR3 amino acids: CASSEMTANYGYTF. CDR3 DNA sequence: TGTGCCAGCAGTGAAATGACAGCTAACTATGGCTACACCTTC.

This clone showed up just once. The rearrangement joins TRBV9 to TRBJ2-1, with D possibly being TRBD2 (6 bases). CDR3 length equals 16 residues. CDR1 is SGDLS, CDR2 YYNGEE, per germline. Trimming removed 0 bases at V and 0 bases at J, with 10 bases between. CDR3 region: CASSVGVGSSYNEQFF. The CDR3 coding sequence is TGTGCCAGCAGCGTAGGGGTCGGGAGCTCCTACAATGAGCAGTTCTTC. Drawing the rest from reference TRBV9 and TRBJ2-1, the complete variable domain is DSGVTQTPKHLITATGQRVTLRCSPRSGDLSVYWYQQSLDQGLQFLIQYYNGEERAKGNILERFSAQQFPDLHSELNLSSLELGDSALYFCASSVGVGSSYNEQFFGPGTRLTVL.

The chain employs TRBV29-1 and TRBJ1-5; tentative D call: TRBD1 (5 bases). Germline loops: CDR1 SQVTM, CDR2 ANQGSEA. The CDR3 covers 13 residues. V was shortened by 4 bases and J by 4 bases, with 11 bases between the two germline ends. CDR3 residues: CSVAQGLNQPQHF. CDR3 DNA sequence: TGCAGCGTTGCGCAGGGATTAAATCAGCCCCAGCATTTT.

V usage is TRBV7-8 and J usage is TRBJ2-1, with 10 bases matching TRBD2. J lost 1 base, V lost 5 bases, and 11 bases had no gene match. CDR3 length: 18 amino acids. CDR1 and CDR2 (germline): SGHVS, FQNEAQ. In DNA, the CDR3 is TGTGCCAGCAGCGCGGACAGCGGGAGGGCCTTTTCCTACAATGAGCAGTTCTTC. Translated, it gives CASSADSGRAFSYNEQFF.